This is a list of T cell receptor beta chains from one sample in a study of cytomegalovirus exposure and HLA in healthy donors. Sequenced by immunoSEQ multiplex PCR; TCRdb stores in-frame clones only, minus some. Of about 150,000 clones detected, approximately 86% appear once; the ten largest clones hold 20% to 25%. The sample comprised PBMCs. Receptors originate from a young man in good health and CMV-seropositive. Each CDR3 is given with its conserved first and last residue. The order of the fields is J gene, clone size, D gene, V gene, CDR3 protein, CDR3 DNA. A D gene is named only where the DNA matches it firmly. Size values are once, few and many counts, or a class for expanded clones, and some rows have none.

TRBJ1-1 | NA | NA | TRBV19 | CASSIRGRHTEAFF | TGTGCCAGTAGTATAAGAGGGAGGCACACTGAAGCTTTCTTT
TRBJ2-2 | NA | NA | TRBV9 | CASSGRKDLNTGELFF | TGTGCCAGCAGCGGGCGGAAGGATTTGAACACCGGGGAGCTGTTTTTT
TRBJ1-1 | NA | NA | TRBV6-5 | CASPSRVEAFF | TGTGCCAGCCCTTCGCGGGTTGAAGCTTTCTTT
TRBJ2-7 | NA | TRBD2 | TRBV5-1 | CASSRLAGEIYEQYF | TGCGCCAGCAGCCGACTAGCGGGAGAGATCTACGAGCAGTACTTC
TRBJ2-5 | NA | TRBD2 | TRBV7-2 | CASSQFGTIETQYF | TGTGCCAGCAGCCAGTTCGGGACTATAGAGACCCAGTACTTC
TRBJ2-1 | NA | NA | TRBV2 | CASSEGQGSYNEQFF | TGTGCCAGCAGTGAAGGGCAGGGCTCCTACAATGAGCAGTTCTTC
TRBJ2-7 | NA | NA | TRBV7-2 | CASSPGGKAYEQYF | TGTGCCAGCAGCCCCGGCGGCAAAGCCTACGAGCAGTACTTC
TRBJ1-5 | NA | NA | TRBV19 | CASSIDRPGKNNQPQHF | TGTGCCAGTAGTATAGATAGGCCAGGGAAGAACAATCAGCCCCAGCATTTT
TRBJ2-3 | NA | TRBD1 | TRBV5-6 | CASSFWDRVADTQYF | TGTGCCAGCAGCTTTTGGGACAGGGTCGCAGATACGCAGTATTTT
TRBJ1-1 | NA | NA | TRBV13 | CASSLVGGLDTEAFF | TGTGCCAGCAGCTTAGTCGGGGGTCTGGACACTGAAGCTTTCTTT
TRBJ2-2 | NA | NA | TRBV7-2 | CASSPIQGNTGELFF | TGTGCCAGCAGCCCTATACAGGGGAACACCGGGGAGCTGTTTTTT
TRBJ2-7 | NA | TRBD1 | TRBV6-5 | CASSPPGQASYEQYF | TGTGCCAGCAGCCCCCCGGGACAGGCTTCCTACGAGCAGTACTTC
TRBJ1-1 | NA | TRBD1 | TRBV12-5 | CASGKQQGWDTEAFF | TGTGCTAGTGGTAAACAACAGGGGTGGGACACTGAAGCTTTCTTT
TRBJ2-1 | NA | TRBD2 | TRBV9 | CASSPSTSGVYNEQFF | TGTGCCAGCAGCCCATCGACTAGCGGGGTTTACAATGAGCAGTTCTTC
TRBJ2-3 | NA | TRBD2 | TRBV6-5 | CASSYGPGGGTDTQYF | TGTGCCAGCAGTTACGGCCCGGGGGGGGGCACAGATACGCAGTATTTT
TRBJ1-1 | NA | TRBD1 | TRBV5-1 | CASSSHRGRNTEAFF | TGCGCCAGCAGCTCGCACAGGGGTAGGAACACTGAAGCTTTCTTT
TRBJ2-1 | NA | NA | TRBV14 | CASSRAPRLYNEQFF | TGTGCCAGCAGCAGAGCGCCCCGGTTATACAATGAGCAGTTCTTC
TRBJ2-3 | NA | NA | TRBV20-1 | CGSWVTDTQYF | TGCGGGAGTTGGGTCACAGATACGCAGTATTTT
TRBJ1-2 | NA | NA | TRBV15 | CATTPPGVGQTDYGYTF | TGTGCCACCACCCCCCCGGGGGTGGGGCAGACCGACTATGGCTACACCTTC
TRBJ1-4 | NA | NA | TRBV9 | CASSHQGSTNEKLFF | TGTGCCAGCAGCCACCAGGGCTCAACTAATGAAAAACTGTTTTTT
TRBJ2-7 | NA | TRBD1 | TRBV5-1 | CASSWGDRDRSYEQYF | TGCGCCAGCAGCTGGGGGGACAGGGATAGGTCCTACGAGCAGTACTTC
TRBJ2-7 | NA | TRBD2 | TRBV6-5 | CASSYSVAGGSYEQYF | TGTGCCAGCAGTTACTCTGTAGCGGGAGGCTCCTACGAGCAGTACTTC
TRBJ1-2 | few | NA | TRBV5-1 | CASSFLPPRTGNYGYTF | TGCGCCAGCAGCTTCCTACCCCCACGGACTGGAAACTATGGCTACACCTTC
TRBJ2-7 | NA | TRBD2 | TRBV5-1 | CASSLGSGRGTYEQYF | TGCGCCAGCAGCTTGGGTAGCGGGAGGGGAACCTACGAGCAGTACTTC
TRBJ2-7 | NA | NA | TRBV11-2 | CASSLELISYEQYF | TGTGCCAGCAGCTTAGAACTTATCTCCTACGAGCAGTACTTC
TRBJ2-1 | NA | TRBD2 | TRBV4-3 | CASSQAKGPRGDEQFF | TGCGCCAGCAGCCAAGCCAAGGGACCACGGGGGGATGAGCAGTTCTTC
TRBJ2-3 | NA | NA | TRBV5-6 | CASNFWGPDTQYF | TGTGCCAGCAATTTCTGGGGCCCAGATACGCAGTATTTT
TRBJ1-4 | NA | NA | TRBV5-1 | CASSPTTFATNEKLFF | TGCGCCAGCAGCCCCACAACGTTTGCAACTAATGAAAAACTGTTTTTT
TRBJ2-1 | NA | TRBD2 | TRBV4-3 | CASSPGTSGGLKFF | TGCGCCAGCAGCCCAGGGACTAGCGGGGGTCTTAAGTTCTTC
TRBJ1-4 | few | NA | TRBV19 | CASSPTAGRHEKLFF | TGTGCCAGTAGTCCGACGGCGGGACGCCATGAAAAACTGTTTTTT
TRBJ1-5 | NA | TRBD1 | TRBV27 | CASSPRQGAGLQPQHF | TGTGCCAGCAGTCCCCGACAGGGGGCTGGGTTACAGCCCCAGCATTTT
TRBJ2-2 | NA | NA | TRBV4-2 | CASSHLSGSNTGELFF | TGTGCCAGCAGCCATCTTAGCGGCTCGAACACCGGGGAGCTGTTTTTT
TRBJ1-4 | NA | TRBD1 | TRBV9 | CASSKGQGPEKLFF | TGTGCCAGCAGCAAGGGACAGGGGCCCGAAAAACTGTTTTTT
TRBJ2-1 | NA | TRBD2 | TRBV4-1 | CASSQNPTSVSYNEQFF | TGCGCCAGCAGCCAAAACCCGACTAGCGTCTCCTACAATGAGCAGTTCTTC
TRBJ2-7 | once | NA | TRBV7-8 | CASSLGGGGYEQYF | TGTGCCAGCAGCTTAGGAGGGGGGGGCTACGAGCAGTACTTC
TRBJ2-3 | NA | TRBD1 | TRBV6-1 | CASSRDRVDTDTQYF | TGTGCCAGCAGTAGGGACAGGGTGGACACAGATACGCAGTATTTT
TRBJ1-2 | NA | TRBD1 | TRBV27 | CASSLTGGYNYGYTF | TGTGCCAGCAGTTTGACAGGGGGATATAACTATGGCTACACCTTC
TRBJ1-4 | NA | TRBD1 | TRBV6-5 | CASRSDRAEKLFF | TGTGCCAGCAGGAGCGACAGGGCTGAAAAACTGTTTTTT
TRBJ2-2 | NA | TRBD2 | TRBV7-7 | CASSLSSREGGTGELFF | TGTGCCAGCAGCTTATCTTCGCGGGAGGGCGGTACCGGGGAGCTGTTTTTT
TRBJ1-2 | NA | NA | TRBV9 | CASTQDGRPNYGYTF | TGTGCCAGCACCCAGGACGGGAGGCCTAACTATGGCTACACCTTC
TRBJ2-5 | NA | NA | TRBV4-3 | CASSQDWHTQETQYF | TGCGCCAGCAGCCAAGATTGGCACACCCAAGAGACCCAGTACTTC
TRBJ2-7 | NA | NA | TRBV7-3 | CASSYLPAGPYEQYF | TGTGCCAGCAGCTACCTGCCAGCGGGCCCCTACGAGCAGTACTTC
TRBJ2-7 | few | TRBD1 | TRBV10-3 | CAISESGDRVEQYF | TGTGCCATCAGTGAGTCGGGGGACAGGGTCGAGCAGTACTTC
TRBJ1-2 | once | TRBD1 | TRBV25-1 | CASSDSRGFNYGYTF | TGTGCCAGCAGTGACTCCAGGGGGTTTAACTATGGCTACACCTTC
TRBJ1-2 | NA | NA | TRBV10-3 | CAISDQGSDGYTF | TGTGCCATCAGTGACCAGGGGTCGGATGGCTACACCTTC
TRBJ1-5 | NA | NA | TRBV19 | CASSIRSADQPQHF | TGTGCCAGTAGTATACGGAGTGCGGATCAGCCCCAGCATTTT
TRBJ1-5 | NA | TRBD1 | TRBV7-2 | CASSLASGQGLSNQPQHF | TGTGCCAGCAGCTTAGCGTCCGGACAGGGCTTAAGCAATCAGCCCCAGCATTTT
TRBJ2-7 | NA | NA | TRBV7-2 | CASSLSMVLNYEQYF | TGTGCCAGCAGCTTATCTATGGTACTAAACTACGAGCAGTACTTC
TRBJ2-1 | NA | TRBD2 | TRBV30 | CAWRGDYYNEQFF | TGTGCCTGGAGAGGGGACTACTACAATGAGCAGTTCTTC
TRBJ2-1 | NA | TRBD1 | TRBV11-2 | CASSLGPRQGVVNEQFF | TGTGCCAGCAGCTTAGGGCCTCGACAGGGGGTGGTGAATGAGCAGTTCTTC
TRBJ2-3 | NA | NA | TRBV29-1 | CSAESSTDTQYF | TGCAGCGCAGAATCTAGCACAGATACGCAGTATTTT
TRBJ2-5 | NA | TRBD2 | TRBV7-2 | CASSLDGTSGAETQYF | TGTGCCAGCAGCTTAGACGGGACTAGCGGGGCAGAGACCCAGTACTTC
TRBJ2-1 | few | NA | TRBV6-4 | CASSDSKLGTSEQFF | TGTGCCAGCAGTGACTCGAAGCTAGGTACTAGTGAGCAGTTCTTC